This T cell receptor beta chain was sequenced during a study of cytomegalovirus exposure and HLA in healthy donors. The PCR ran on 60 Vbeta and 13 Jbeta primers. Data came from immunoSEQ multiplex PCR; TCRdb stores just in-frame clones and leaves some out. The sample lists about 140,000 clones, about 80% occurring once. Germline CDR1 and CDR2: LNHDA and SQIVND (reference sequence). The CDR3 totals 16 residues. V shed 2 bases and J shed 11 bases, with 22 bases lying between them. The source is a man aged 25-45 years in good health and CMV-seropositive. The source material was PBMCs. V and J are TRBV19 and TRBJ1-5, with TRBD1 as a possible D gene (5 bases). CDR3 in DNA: TGTGCCAGTAGTATACCCACGGTAAACTGGGGCTGGTCCCAGCATTTT. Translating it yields CASSIPTVNWGWSQHF. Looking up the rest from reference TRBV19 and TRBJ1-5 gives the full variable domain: DGGITQSPKYLFRKEGQNVTLSCEQNLNHDAMYWYRQDPGQGLRLIYYSQIVNDFQKGDIAEGYSVSREKKESFPLTVTSAQKNPTAFYLCASSIPTVNWGWSQHFGDGTRLSIL.